This T cell receptor (beta chain) comes out of a study of T cells in Graves' hyperthyroidism and ophthalmopathy. J was trimmed by 5 bases and V by 1 base; bases with no gene match: 9. CDR1 is MGHRA and CDR2 is YSYEKL in the germline V gene. CDR3 size: 17 residues. TCR beta CDR3 regions were amplified from RNA transcripts. The TCR CDR3 first-round RT-PCR relied on the HTBI primer set. TCRdb re-called the multiplex PCR reads with MiXCR, one entry per CDR3 protein. The table has roughly 560,000 distinct CDR3 sequences, over 12% seen once. The sample was blood. V gene TRBV4-1 combines with J gene TRBJ2-2; TRBD1 matches at 8 bases. This TCR derives from a woman aged 40 to 49 with Graves' ophthalmopathy. CDR3 residues: CASSQATGGGPTGELFF. Written as DNA, the CDR3 is TGCGCCAGCAGCCAAGCTACAGGGGGTGGACCGACCGGGGAGCTGTTTTTT.